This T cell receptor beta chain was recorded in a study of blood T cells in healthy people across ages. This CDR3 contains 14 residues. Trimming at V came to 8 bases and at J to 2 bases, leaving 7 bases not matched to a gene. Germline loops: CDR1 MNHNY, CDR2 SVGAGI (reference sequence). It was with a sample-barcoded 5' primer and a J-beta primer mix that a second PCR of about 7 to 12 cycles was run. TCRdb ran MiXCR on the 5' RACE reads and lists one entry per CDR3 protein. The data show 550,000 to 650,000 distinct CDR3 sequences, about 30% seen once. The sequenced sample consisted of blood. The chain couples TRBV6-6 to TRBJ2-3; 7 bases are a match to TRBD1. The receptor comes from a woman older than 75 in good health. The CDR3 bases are TGTGCCAGCGGACCGGGACAGCTCACAGATACGCAGTATTTT. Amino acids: CASGPGQLTDTQYF.